This TCR beta chain was identified in a study of T-cell memory formation after mild COVID-19. Concerning this clonotype itself: Its antigen remains unidentified.

Looked up from germline, CDR1 is MNHEY and CDR2 is SVGAGI. Trimming shortened V by 7 bases and J by 0 bases, and 16 bases separated the two germline ends. There are 15 residues in the CDR3. General study findings and limits: Contracting CD8+ clones were enriched in EMRA, CD4+ mainly in CM and EM. Pre-infection memory already had some responding clones, implying cross-reactive memory joined.

Libraries for TCRalpha and TCRbeta carried sample barcodes and unique molecular identifiers via 5'RACE. One entry per CDR3 protein, called by TCRdb with MiXCR from the 5' RACE reads. The sample contains roughly 600,000 distinct CDR3 sequences, approximately 18% of which appear only once. The V gene is TRBV6-5, the J gene TRBJ2-7; possible D gene TRBD2, 5 bases. The material sequenced was PBMCs or a T cell subset sorted from them (not recorded which). The receptor was isolated from an adult woman who had mild COVID-19 (a few samples of this study predate the infection). Cell type and time point are not known. CDR3 sequence: CASTQERRGSYEQYF. The CDR3 nucleotides are TGTGCCAGCACCCAAGAGCGACGGGGCTCCTACGAGCAGTACTTC.